Reported below is one T cell receptor (beta chain). This record comes from a study of blood T cell repertoires in COVID-19. J was trimmed by 2 bases and V by 4 bases; bases with no gene match: 5. This CDR3 region has 15 residues. Germline CDR1 is SGHRS and CDR2 is YFSETQ. The data were produced by immunoSEQ multiplex PCR, yet TCRdb's version contains in-frame clones alone and is incomplete. The table records over 85,000 clones, around nine tenths of them present only once. The sequence came from a woman aged 65 to 85 with acute or convalescent COVID-19. What was sequenced was peripheral blood. The genes are TRBV5-1 and TRBJ2-1, with 8 bases matching TRBD2. The CDR3 region is CASSISGATYNEQFF. For the CDR3, the DNA is TGCGCCAGCAGCATTAGCGGGGCCACCTACAATGAGCAGTTCTTC.